Sequencing of this T cell receptor beta chain was carried out in a study of blood T cells in healthy people across ages. The CDR3 has 15 amino acids. V was pared by 6 bases and J by 3 bases, with 5 bases of the junction left unmatched. Germline V gene data show CDR1 as MDHEN and CDR2 as SYDVKM. Alongside a J-beta primer mix, a sample-barcoded 5' primer served in a second PCR lasting roughly 6 to 11 cycles. Each cDNA was tagged by a template-switch adaptor containing 12 random nucleotides. TCRdb called the 5' RACE reads again in MiXCR, with one record for every CDR3 protein. This table has 790,000 or so distinct CDR3 sequences, just over 55% appearing once.

The sequenced material came from blood. The source is a man aged 35 to 55 in good health. The J gene is TRBJ1-6, the V gene TRBV28; TRBD1 matches at 7 bases. The CDR3 region is CASSGTENYNSPLHF. The CDR3 bases are TGTGCCAGCAGCGGGACAGAAAACTATAATTCACCCCTCCACTTT.